One and the same sample provided the 20 T cell receptor beta chains below, sequenced in a study of memory CD4+ T cells and cytomegalovirus serostatus. Assay used: immunoSEQ multiplex PCR; TCRdb lists only in-frame clones, some missing. The table includes approximately 30,000 clones, roughly 80% detected once. Single viable CD3+CD4+CD8-CD45RO+ cells were sorted as the memory CD4+ T cells. The sample comprised memory CD4+ T cells from blood. The source is an adult in good health and CMV-seronegative. Some clones in this sample may be carry-over from other donors' samples.

This clone was seen a handful of times. The chain couples TRBV6-1 to TRBJ1-6; 10 bases line up with TRBD1. CDR3 size: 13 residues. CDR1 and CDR2 (germline): MNHNS, SASEGT. The CDR3 coding sequence is TGTGCATACCGGGACAGGGGTAATTCACCCCTCCACTTT. Protein: CAYRDRGNSPLHF.

The chain couples TRBV7-8 to TRBJ1-3; 7 bases align to TRBD1. The CDR3 contains 16 residues. CDR1 and CDR2 from the germline V gene are SGHVS and FQNEAQ. The J segment lost 0 bases and the V segment lost 5 bases, leaving 7 bases of the junction unmatched. The CDR3 region has the DNA TGTGCCAGCAGCCAAATGGCAGGGGGCTCTGGAAACACCATATATTTT. Translating it yields CASSQMAGGSGNTIYF.

This chain links TRBV11-2 with TRBJ2-3; TRBD1 matches at 11 bases. CDR3 length: 15 amino acids. Trimming cost V 3 bases and J 4 bases; bases outside gene matches: 3. Germline V CDR1 and CDR2: SGHAT, FQNNGV. CDR3 sequence reads: CASSLDRGQADTQYF. DNA of the CDR3: TGTGCCAGCAGCTTGGACAGGGGGCAGGCAGATACGCAGTATTTT.

The chain employs TRBV7-6 and TRBJ1-4; a possible D gene is TRBD1 (5 bases). The V and J ends lost 2 bases and 5 bases respectively, with 12 bases between them. The CDR3 loop spans 15 amino acids. Germline V gene sequence: CDR1 SGHVS, CDR2 FNYEAQ. CDR3 sequence (DNA): TGTGCCAGCAGCTTAACGTGGACATCGAATGAAAAACTGTTTTTT. This sequence encodes CASSLTWTSNEKLFF.

V usage is TRBV4-2 and J usage is TRBJ2-7; 7 bases map to TRBD2. Germline CDR1 LGHNA, CDR2 YNFKEQ. Trimming removed 1 base from V and 0 bases from J; junction bases left unmatched: 6. CDR3 length: 16 residues. CDR3 in DNA: TGTGCCAGCAGCCAAGGGGGGGGGTTGAGCTCCTACGAGCAGTACTTC. Its protein product is CASSQGGGLSSYEQYF.

This clone came up once. V gene TRBV6-1 combines with J gene TRBJ1-3, with a tentative D call TRBD1 (6 bases). This CDR3 contains 14 residues. Germline V lookup: CDR1 MNHNS, CDR2 SASEGT. Trimming cost V 5 bases and J 3 bases, with 11 bases left between them. CDR3 in amino acids: CASSTGPSGNTIYF. The CDR3 nucleotides read TGTGCCAGCAGTACAGGGCCAAGTGGAAACACCATATATTTT.

This clone was seen only a few times. The chain carries TRBV7-9 and TRBJ1-1; D is uncertain. The CDR3 is 15 residues long. Per germline, CDR1 SEHNR and CDR2 FQNEAQ (reference sequence). Between the trimmed V and J ends, which lost 1 base and 4 bases, there was a span of 13 bases. This CDR3 reads CASSLVLASSTEAFF. The CDR3 DNA reads as TGTGCCAGCAGCTTAGTACTGGCTTCGAGCACTGAAGCTTTCTTT.

The chain links TRBV18 to TRBJ1-1; D uncertain. Germline lookup yields CDR1 KGHSH and CDR2 LQKENI. The CDR3 totals 11 residues. V was clipped by 3 bases and J by 8 bases, with 7 bases between them. Here the CDR3 reads CASSPVGEAFF. CDR3 coding DNA: TGTGCCAGCTCACCTGTGGGGGAAGCTTTCTTT.

J is TRBJ1-2 and V is TRBV2, with D tentatively TRBD1 (5 bases). Between the trimmed V and J ends, which lost 6 bases and 2 bases, there was a span of 10 bases. The CDR3 length is 13 residues. Germline V gene data show CDR1 as SNHLY and CDR2 as FYNNEI. In nucleotides, the CDR3 is TGTGCCAGCAGGGACACTTCGAACTATGGCTACACCTTC. Amino acids: CASRDTSNYGYTF.

This chain connects TRBV5-1 to TRBJ2-1; D is unclear. Trimming cost V 6 bases and J 3 bases, with 16 bases left between them. In germline, CDR1 is SGHRS, CDR2 YFSETQ. The CDR3 consists of 15 residues. Written as DNA, the CDR3 is TGCGCCAGCACCTCGGGTGTGGGTATCTACAATGAGCAGTTCTTC. It specifies CASTSGVGIYNEQFF.

The rearrangement joins TRBV7-2 to TRBJ2-5; no definite D call. Germline-derived CDR1 and CDR2 are SGHTA and FQGNSA. This CDR3 is 14 amino acids long. Trimming shortened V by 0 bases and J by 3 bases, and 8 bases separated the two germline ends. CDR3: CASSLANYEETQYF. In nucleotides, the CDR3 is TGTGCCAGCAGCTTAGCGAACTACGAAGAGACCCAGTACTTC.

This clone was counted a few times. The J gene is TRBJ2-3, the V gene TRBV7-9; D is possibly TRBD2 (5 bases). In germline, CDR1 is SEHNR, CDR2 FQNEAQ (reference sequence). Trimming left V 1 base short and J 4 bases short, with 9 bases between. The CDR3 spans 14 residues. The DNA for the CDR3 is TGTGCCAGCAGCTTAGAGTACGGGGCAGATACGCAGTATTTT. Translation: CASSLEYGADTQYF. Variable domain in full (rest from reference TRBV7-9 and TRBJ2-3): DTGVSQNPRHKITKRGQNVTFRCDPISEHNRLYWYRQTLGQGPEFLTYFQNEAQLEKSRLLSDRFSAERPKGSFSTLEIQRTEQGDSAMYLCASSLEYGADTQYFGPGTRLTVL.

The chain is built from TRBV30 and TRBJ1-5, with TRBD1 matching 10 bases. After removal of 3 bases from V and 5 bases from J, the junction contained 4 bases not matched to a gene. In germline, CDR1 is GTSNPN, CDR2 SVGIG (reference sequence). The CDR3 covers 14 residues. The CDR3 region has the DNA TGTGCCTGGAGCGGACAGGGGGGCCATCAGCCCCAGCATTTT. Encoded protein: CAWSGQGGHQPQHF.

The DNA for the CDR3 is TGTGCCAGCAGCTCCTACTACAGGGGTACGAGCAATCAGCCCCAGCATTTT. It specifies CASSSYYRGTSNQPQHF. The chain uses TRBV5-6 and TRBJ1-5; 7 nucleotides match TRBD1. Looked up from germline, CDR1 is SGHDT and CDR2 is YYEEEE. The J segment lost 1 base and the V segment lost 3 bases, leaving 10 bases of the junction unmatched. The CDR3 covers 17 residues.

The chain combines TRBV7-2 with TRBJ2-5, with D tentatively TRBD1 or TRBD2 (7 bases each). From germline, CDR1 is SGHTA and CDR2 FQGNSA. There are 15 residues in the CDR3. V was pared by 6 bases and J by 1 base, with 15 bases between. Here the CDR3 reads CASRGRGDSQETQYF. CDR3 DNA: TGTGCCAGCAGGGGACGGGGGGACAGCCAAGAGACCCAGTACTTC.

V and J are TRBV29-1 and TRBJ2-7, with D unclear. Trimming cost V 6 bases and J 3 bases, with 9 bases left between them. The length of the CDR3 is 11 residues. CDR1 is SQVTM and CDR2 is ANQGSEA in the germline V gene. CDR3 region: CSVSKGYEQYF. In nucleotides, the CDR3 is TGCAGCGTATCTAAAGGCTACGAGCAGTACTTC.

The chain recombines TRBV5-1 with TRBJ2-7, with D uncertain. V dropped 4 bases and J dropped 2 bases, with 13 bases sitting between them. This CDR3 spans 14 amino acids. CDR1 is SGHRS, CDR2 YFSETQ, per germline. The CDR3 region is CASSITTETYEQYF. The CDR3 region has the DNA TGCGCCAGCAGCATAACGACGGAAACCTACGAGCAGTACTTC. Filled out from reference TRBV5-1 and TRBJ2-7, the complete variable domain reads KAGVTQTPRYLIKTRGQQVTLSCSPISGHRSVSWYQQTPGQGLQFLFEYFSETQRNKGNFPGRFSGRQFSNSRSEMNVSTLELGDSALYLCASSITTETYEQYFGPGTRLTVT.

The J gene is TRBJ1-4, the V gene TRBV19, with 9 bases that match TRBD1. The CDR3 sequence is 15 residues long. CDR1 LNHDA and CDR2 SQIVND come from the germline V gene (reference sequence). The ends lost 9 bases at V and 3 bases at J; junction bases unmatched: 8. CDR3 amino acids: CASRDRESPNEKLFF. The DNA for the CDR3 is TGTGCCAGCCGGGACAGGGAGAGTCCTAATGAAAAACTGTTTTTT.

As for this clone: Other DNA sequences in the same sample also yield this CDR3. The chain has TRBV27 and TRBJ1-1, with D unclear. The CDR3 consists of 12 residues. V was pared by 6 bases and J by 0 bases, with 5 bases between. Germline-derived CDR1 and CDR2 are MNHEY and SMNVEV (reference sequence). The CDR3 region is CASSSVNTEAFF. In DNA form, the CDR3 reads TGTGCCAGCAGCTCAGTGAACACTGAAGCTTTCTTT.

This chain uses TRBV5-1 with TRBJ1-1; 7 bases line up with TRBD1. Trimming at V came to 6 bases and at J to 6 bases, leaving 8 bases not matched to a gene. The CDR3 totals 13 residues. The germline V gene has CDR1 SGHRS and CDR2 YFSETQ. The chain's CDR3 is CASTITGAAEAFF. In DNA form, the CDR3 reads TGCGCCAGCACCATAACAGGGGCGGCTGAAGCTTTCTTT.